The rows below give T cell receptor beta chains drawn from one sample of a study of long-term antiretroviral therapy in people with HIV. TCRdb's copy holds only in-frame clones and misses some; the assay was immunoSEQ multiplex PCR. The sample lists under 40,000 clones; approximately 84% were seen once. The sequenced sample was unsorted PBMCs, obtained approximately 2.7 years before starting antiretroviral therapy. Receptors were obtained from a woman in her twenties or thirties with HIV. Each CDR3 is given with its conserved first and last residue. D genes are given only for firm matches. The size field is filled for only some rows; it gives once, few, many or a size class.

v_call	d_call	j_call	clone_size	cdr3_nt	cdr3_aa
TRBV19	TRBD1	TRBJ2-2	few	TGTGCCAGTAGTCAGGGGGCCAAAGGGGAGCTGTTTTTT	CASSQGAKGELFF
TRBV4-2	NA	TRBJ2-7	NA	TGTGCCAGCAGCCAAGAAAGGACTCCTAATTACGAGCAGTACTTC	CASSQERTPNYEQYF
TRBV5-8	NA	TRBJ1-2	NA	TGTGCCAGCAGCTCAGGAGGAAACTATGGCTACACCTTC	CASSSGGNYGYTF
TRBV5-1	NA	TRBJ1-2	once	TGCGCCAGCAGCCCTTCTACAGGGAACTATGGCTACACCTTC	CASSPSTGNYGYTF
TRBV6-5	NA	TRBJ1-2	NA	TGTGCCAGTGAGGGTAGGGGTAACTATGGCTACACCTTC	CASEGRGNYGYTF
TRBV30	NA	TRBJ2-2	few	TGTGCCTGGAGTGTACGAGGGGTGGGCGGGGAGCTGTTTTTT	CAWSVRGVGGELFF
TRBV4-2	TRBD2	TRBJ2-1	NA	TGTGCCAGCAGCCCGGGACTAGCGGGGTATAGCTCCTACAATGAGCAGTTCTTC	CASSPGLAGYSSYNEQFF
TRBV27	TRBD1	TRBJ1-2	few	TGTGCCAGTGCCCTGCGTTCGGACAGGGGGCGTTTAACTGGCTACACCTTC	CASALRSDRGRLTGYTF
TRBV19	TRBD1	TRBJ2-5	NA	TGTGCCAGTAGTGGGACAGGGGTTGGGGAAGAGACCCAGTACTTC	CASSGTGVGEETQYF
TRBV5-1	NA	TRBJ1-1	NA	TGCGCCAGCAGCCCCGAACAAGACATAGGGAACACTGAAGCTTTCTTT	CASSPEQDIGNTEAFF